A selection of T cell receptor beta chains follows, all from one sample in a study of long-term antiretroviral therapy in people with HIV. The method was immunoSEQ multiplex PCR; TCRdb's version includes in-frame clones alone and lacks a portion of them. This table has about 14,000 clones, 65% to 85% appearing once. The material sequenced was unsorted PBMCs, taken 1.8 years before starting antiretroviral therapy. The receptor set was obtained from a woman in her thirties or forties with HIV. The CDR3 runs from the conserved cysteine through the conserved F or W. A D gene is named only where the DNA matches it firmly. The listing skips clone size in some rows; elsewhere it reads once, few, many or a size class.

V gene: TRBV27
J gene: TRBJ2-1
D gene: NA
clone size: NA
CDR3 protein: CASSTNSGSYNEQFF
CDR3 DNA: TGTGCCAGCAGTACAAATAGCGGATCCTACAATGAGCAGTTCTTC

V gene: TRBV9
J gene: TRBJ2-7
D gene: NA
clone size: NA
CDR3 protein: CASSVRALEPFYEQYF
CDR3 DNA: TGTGCCAGCAGCGTAAGAGCCCTGGAGCCCTTCTACGAGCAGTACTTC

V gene: TRBV5-1
J gene: TRBJ1-2
D gene: NA
clone size: NA
CDR3 protein: CASSLDSDYGYTF
CDR3 DNA: TGCGCCAGCAGCTTGGACTCAGACTATGGCTACACCTTC

V gene: TRBV7-9
J gene: TRBJ2-5
D gene: NA
clone size: NA
CDR3 protein: CASSLAQYYDEETQYF
CDR3 DNA: TGTGCCAGCAGCTTAGCGCAGTATTACGACGAAGAGACCCAGTACTTC

V gene: TRBV5-5
J gene: TRBJ2-7
D gene: TRBD1
clone size: NA
CDR3 protein: CASSVDRGLTYEQYF
CDR3 DNA: TGTGCCAGCAGCGTGGACAGGGGGCTCACCTACGAGCAGTACTTC

V gene: TRBV27
J gene: TRBJ2-7
D gene: TRBD1
clone size: NA
CDR3 protein: CASSFMTGGRYEQYF
CDR3 DNA: TGTGCCAGCAGTTTCATGACAGGGGGCCGCTACGAGCAGTACTTC

V gene: TRBV5-1
J gene: TRBJ1-1
D gene: NA
clone size: few
CDR3 protein: CASSLTRGNTEAFF
CDR3 DNA: TGCGCCAGCAGCTTAACCCGGGGAAACACTGAAGCTTTCTTT

V gene: TRBV29-1
J gene: TRBJ2-3
D gene: NA
clone size: NA
CDR3 protein: CSVAGSTADTQYF
CDR3 DNA: TGCAGCGTTGCAGGCTCCACAGCAGATACGCAGTATTTT

V gene: TRBV29-1
J gene: TRBJ2-2
D gene: NA
clone size: NA
CDR3 protein: CSVRNTGELFF
CDR3 DNA: TGCAGTGTACGGAACACCGGGGAGCTGTTTTTT

V gene: TRBV7-9
J gene: TRBJ2-7
D gene: NA
clone size: NA
CDR3 protein: CASSSATPYEQYF
CDR3 DNA: TGTGCCAGCTCTAGCGCCACCCCCTACGAGCAGTACTTC

V gene: TRBV7-2
J gene: TRBJ2-7
D gene: TRBD1
clone size: NA
CDR3 protein: CASSLAGVAGQGYEQYF
CDR3 DNA: TGTGCCAGCAGCTTAGCGGGCGTGGCGGGACAGGGCTACGAGCAGTACTTC

V gene: TRBV5-1
J gene: TRBJ2-7
D gene: NA
clone size: NA
CDR3 protein: CASSLEQGGWDEQYF
CDR3 DNA: TGCGCCAGCAGCCTTGAACAGGGCGGGTGGGACGAGCAGTACTTC

V gene: TRBV5-5
J gene: TRBJ1-2
D gene: NA
clone size: NA
CDR3 protein: CASSFGTFGYTF
CDR3 DNA: TGTGCCAGCAGTTTCGGGACGTTCGGCTACACCTTC

V gene: TRBV28
J gene: TRBJ1-5
D gene: NA
clone size: few
CDR3 protein: CASSSGNSQQPQHF
CDR3 DNA: TGTGCCAGCAGTTCTGGGAACAGTCAACAGCCCCAGCATTTT

V gene: TRBV6-5
J gene: TRBJ1-2
D gene: NA
clone size: NA
CDR3 protein: CATGARSNYGYTF
CDR3 DNA: TGTGCCACTGGGGCGCGTAGCAACTATGGCTACACCTTC

V gene: TRBV20-1
J gene: TRBJ2-7
D gene: NA
clone size: NA
CDR3 protein: CSAAMDEQYF
CDR3 DNA: TGCAGTGCAGCAATGGACGAGCAGTACTTC

V gene: TRBV2
J gene: TRBJ2-2
D gene: NA
clone size: NA
CDR3 protein: CASSEGYTGELFF
CDR3 DNA: TGTGCCAGCAGTGAGGGATACACCGGGGAGCTGTTTTTT

V gene: TRBV7-9
J gene: TRBJ2-7
D gene: NA
clone size: once
CDR3 protein: CASSFAASSYEQYF
CDR3 DNA: TGTGCCAGCAGCTTTGCGGCTAGCTCCTACGAGCAGTACTTC

V gene: TRBV5-1
J gene: TRBJ1-1
D gene: NA
clone size: NA
CDR3 protein: CASSLWGGNTEAFF
CDR3 DNA: TGCGCCAGCAGCTTATGGGGGGGAAACACTGAAGCTTTCTTT

V gene: TRBV27
J gene: TRBJ2-1
D gene: NA
clone size: NA
CDR3 protein: CASRTGATNEQFF
CDR3 DNA: TGTGCCAGCAGAACAGGAGCAACGAATGAGCAGTTCTTC

V gene: TRBV5-5
J gene: TRBJ1-4
D gene: TRBD1
clone size: NA
CDR3 protein: CASSLGTGLNEKLFF
CDR3 DNA: TGTGCCAGCAGCTTGGGGACAGGGTTAAATGAAAAACTGTTTTTT

V gene: TRBV28
J gene: TRBJ2-7
D gene: TRBD2
clone size: once
CDR3 protein: CASSFGGSSYEQYF
CDR3 DNA: TGTGCCAGCAGTTTTGGCGGGAGCTCCTACGAGCAGTACTTC

V gene: TRBV19
J gene: TRBJ1-5
D gene: NA
clone size: NA
CDR3 protein: CASSTAVQFLRDQPQHF
CDR3 DNA: TGTGCCAGTAGTACAGCTGTACAGTTTCTCCGAGATCAGCCCCAGCATTTT

V gene: TRBV27
J gene: TRBJ2-3
D gene: TRBD2
clone size: NA
CDR3 protein: CASSILSLAGAIDTQYF
CDR3 DNA: TGTGCCAGCAGTATCCTCTCTTTAGCGGGAGCAATAGATACGCAGTATTTT

V gene: TRBV5-1
J gene: TRBJ2-7
D gene: NA
clone size: NA
CDR3 protein: CASSIAYEQYF
CDR3 DNA: TGCGCCAGCAGCATTGCCTACGAGCAGTACTTC

V gene: TRBV9
J gene: TRBJ2-2
D gene: NA
clone size: NA
CDR3 protein: CASSPRGNTGELFF
CDR3 DNA: TGTGCCAGCAGCCCCCGGGGGAACACCGGGGAGCTGTTTTTT

V gene: TRBV7-2
J gene: TRBJ2-3
D gene: NA
clone size: NA
CDR3 protein: CASSLASGGDTQYF
CDR3 DNA: TGTGCCAGCAGCTTAGCCTCAGGAGGGGATACGCAGTATTTT

V gene: TRBV10-3
J gene: TRBJ1-2
D gene: NA
clone size: NA
CDR3 protein: CAIRNQGDRRGYTF
CDR3 DNA: TGTGCCATCAGAAATCAGGGAGATCGACGGGGCTACACCTTC

V gene: TRBV28
J gene: TRBJ2-7
D gene: TRBD1
clone size: NA
CDR3 protein: CASSSGDRVNEQYF
CDR3 DNA: TGTGCCAGCAGTTCGGGGGACAGGGTGAACGAGCAGTACTTC

V gene: TRBV2
J gene: TRBJ2-7
D gene: NA
clone size: NA
CDR3 protein: CASGGGLGGEQYF
CDR3 DNA: TGTGCCAGCGGGGGAGGACTGGGGGGCGAGCAGTACTTC

V gene: TRBV7-2
J gene: TRBJ1-1
D gene: NA
clone size: NA
CDR3 protein: CASSFDSMNTEAFF
CDR3 DNA: TGTGCCAGCAGCTTCGACAGCATGAACACTGAAGCTTTCTTT

V gene: TRBV2
J gene: TRBJ2-7
D gene: NA
clone size: NA
CDR3 protein: CASIQDRNLYEQYF
CDR3 DNA: TGTGCCAGCATCCAGGACCGAAACCTCTACGAGCAGTACTTC

V gene: TRBV30
J gene: TRBJ1-1
D gene: TRBD1
clone size: NA
CDR3 protein: CAWRSQGSTEAFF
CDR3 DNA: TGTGCCTGGAGGTCACAGGGGAGCACTGAAGCTTTCTTT

V gene: TRBV5-1
J gene: TRBJ1-2
D gene: TRBD1
clone size: NA
CDR3 protein: CASSSDRGLDGYTF
CDR3 DNA: TGCGCCAGCAGCTCCGACAGGGGGCTGGATGGCTACACCTTC

V gene: TRBV7-9
J gene: TRBJ2-1
D gene: TRBD2
clone size: NA
CDR3 protein: CASTVAPGLAADNEQFF
CDR3 DNA: TGTGCCAGCACCGTAGCCCCGGGACTAGCGGCTGACAATGAGCAGTTCTTC

V gene: TRBV18
J gene: TRBJ1-4
D gene: NA
clone size: NA
CDR3 protein: CASSPDSIATNEKLFF
CDR3 DNA: TGTGCCAGCTCACCAGATTCAATAGCAACTAATGAAAAACTGTTTTTT

V gene: TRBV4-1
J gene: TRBJ2-5
D gene: TRBD2
clone size: NA
CDR3 protein: CASSQRALELAGGETQYF
CDR3 DNA: TGCGCCAGCAGCCAACGAGCCCTGGAACTAGCGGGAGGGGAGACCCAGTACTTC

V gene: TRBV5-5
J gene: TRBJ1-4
D gene: NA
clone size: NA
CDR3 protein: CASSPGGLEEKLFF
CDR3 DNA: TGTGCCAGCAGCCCGGGGGGTTTAGAGGAAAAACTGTTTTTT

V gene: TRBV29-1
J gene: TRBJ2-7
D gene: NA
clone size: NA
CDR3 protein: CSVEGQTYEQYF
CDR3 DNA: TGCAGCGTTGAGGGGCAAACCTACGAGCAGTACTTC

V gene: TRBV19
J gene: TRBJ1-3
D gene: NA
clone size: NA
CDR3 protein: CASSTGPFTPSSGNTIYF
CDR3 DNA: TGTGCCAGTAGTACCGGACCTTTTACACCGAGCTCTGGAAACACCATATATTTT

V gene: TRBV4-2
J gene: TRBJ2-7
D gene: NA
clone size: NA
CDR3 protein: CASSQTGTTGEQYF
CDR3 DNA: TGTGCCAGCAGCCAAACCGGGACGACGGGCGAGCAGTACTTC

V gene: TRBV28
J gene: TRBJ2-7
D gene: NA
clone size: NA
CDR3 protein: CASSLAGAAYEQYF
CDR3 DNA: TGTGCCAGCAGTTTAGCGGGGGCCGCCTACGAGCAGTACTTC

V gene: TRBV21-1
J gene: TRBJ2-2
D gene: NA
clone size: NA
CDR3 protein: CASSKVDRANTGELFF
CDR3 DNA: TGTGCCAGCAGCAAAGTTGACAGGGCGAACACCGGGGAGCTGTTTTTT

V gene: TRBV6-4
J gene: TRBJ1-2
D gene: TRBD1
clone size: few
CDR3 protein: CASSEEGAGGYTF
CDR3 DNA: TGTGCCAGCAGTGAAGAGGGGGCAGGGGGCTACACCTTC

V gene: TRBV30
J gene: TRBJ2-3
D gene: NA
clone size: NA
CDR3 protein: CAWSPGGTDTQYF
CDR3 DNA: TGTGCCTGGAGCCCAGGGGGCACAGATACGCAGTATTTT

V gene: TRBV25-1
J gene: TRBJ2-7
D gene: TRBD2
clone size: NA
CDR3 protein: CATNSGTLEQYF
CDR3 DNA: TGTGCCACCAATAGCGGGACTCTCGAGCAGTACTTC

V gene: TRBV9
J gene: TRBJ1-4
D gene: NA
clone size: NA
CDR3 protein: CASSVRSRLNEKLFF
CDR3 DNA: TGTGCCAGCAGCGTAAGAAGCCGGTTAAATGAAAAACTGTTTTTT

V gene: TRBV5-1
J gene: TRBJ2-3
D gene: TRBD1
clone size: NA
CDR3 protein: CASSSQGQTTNLGDTQYF
CDR3 DNA: TGCGCCAGCAGCTCGCAGGGACAGACTACGAACCTTGGGGATACGCAGTATTTT

V gene: TRBV7-8
J gene: TRBJ2-2
D gene: NA
clone size: few
CDR3 protein: CASSATRNTGELFF
CDR3 DNA: TGTGCCAGCAGCGCCACAAGGAACACCGGGGAGCTGTTTTTT

V gene: TRBV10-3
J gene: TRBJ1-1
D gene: NA
clone size: NA
CDR3 protein: CAISESIGLGGMLGNTEAFF
CDR3 DNA: TGTGCCATCAGTGAGTCGATCGGGTTGGGGGGAATGTTGGGGAACACTGAAGCTTTCTTT

V gene: TRBV19
J gene: TRBJ2-1
D gene: NA
clone size: NA
CDR3 protein: CASSMDRATYNEQFF
CDR3 DNA: TGTGCCAGTAGTATGGACCGGGCGACCTACAATGAGCAGTTCTTC